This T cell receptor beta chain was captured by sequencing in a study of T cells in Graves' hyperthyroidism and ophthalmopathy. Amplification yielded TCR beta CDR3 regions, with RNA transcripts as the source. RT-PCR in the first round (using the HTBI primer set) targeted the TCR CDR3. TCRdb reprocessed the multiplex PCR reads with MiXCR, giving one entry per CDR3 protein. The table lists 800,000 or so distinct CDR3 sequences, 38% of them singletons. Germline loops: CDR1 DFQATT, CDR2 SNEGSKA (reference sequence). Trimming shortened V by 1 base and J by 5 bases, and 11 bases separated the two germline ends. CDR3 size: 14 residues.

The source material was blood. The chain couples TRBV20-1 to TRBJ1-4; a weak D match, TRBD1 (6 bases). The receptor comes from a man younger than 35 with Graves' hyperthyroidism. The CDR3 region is CSARAGGPNEKLFF. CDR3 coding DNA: TGCAGTGCTAGAGCCGGGGGGCCAAATGAAAAACTGTTTTTT.